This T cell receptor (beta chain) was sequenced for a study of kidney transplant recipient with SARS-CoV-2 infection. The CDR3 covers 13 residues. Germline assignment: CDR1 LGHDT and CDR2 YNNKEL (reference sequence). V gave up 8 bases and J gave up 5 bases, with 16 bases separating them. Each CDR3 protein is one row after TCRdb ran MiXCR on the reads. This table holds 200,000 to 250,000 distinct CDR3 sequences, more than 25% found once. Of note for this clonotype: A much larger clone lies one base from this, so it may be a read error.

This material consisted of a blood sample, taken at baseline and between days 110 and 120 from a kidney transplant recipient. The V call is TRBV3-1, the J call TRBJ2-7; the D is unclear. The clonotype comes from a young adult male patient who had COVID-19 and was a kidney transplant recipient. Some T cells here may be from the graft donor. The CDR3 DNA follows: TGTGCCAGCGGCCTCCGGGCCCCCAACGAGCAGTACTTC. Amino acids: CASGLRAPNEQYF.